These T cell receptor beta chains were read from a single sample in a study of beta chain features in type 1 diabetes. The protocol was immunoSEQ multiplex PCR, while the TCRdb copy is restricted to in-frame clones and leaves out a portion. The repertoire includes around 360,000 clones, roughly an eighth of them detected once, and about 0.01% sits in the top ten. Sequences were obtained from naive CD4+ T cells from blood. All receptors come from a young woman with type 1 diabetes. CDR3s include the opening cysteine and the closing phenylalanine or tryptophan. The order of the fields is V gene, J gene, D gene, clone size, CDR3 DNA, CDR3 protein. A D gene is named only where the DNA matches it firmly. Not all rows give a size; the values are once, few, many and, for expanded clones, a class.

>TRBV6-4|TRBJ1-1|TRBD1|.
TGTGCCAGCAGTGACCCCACAGGGGCGCCCACTGAAGCTTTCTTT
CASSDPTGAPTEAFF
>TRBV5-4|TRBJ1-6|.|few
TGTGCCAGCAGCCTTGGAGGAGGGTCCTATAATTCACCCCTCCACTTT
CASSLGGGSYNSPLHF
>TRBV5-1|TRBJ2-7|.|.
TGCGCCAGCAGCTTGGGCCCGACACAGGCCGAGCAGTACTTC
CASSLGPTQAEQYF
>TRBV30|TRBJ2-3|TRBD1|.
TGTGCCTGGAGTCTCGGACAGGGCTTCACAGATACGCAGTATTTT
CAWSLGQGFTDTQYF
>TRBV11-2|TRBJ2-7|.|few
TGTGCCAGCAGCGAGGTAACGCTGACCTACGAGCAGTACTTC
CASSEVTLTYEQYF
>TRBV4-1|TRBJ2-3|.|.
TGCGCCAGCAGCCAAGCTTGGGTAAGGGGCCTCACAGATACGCAGTATTTT
CASSQAWVRGLTDTQYF
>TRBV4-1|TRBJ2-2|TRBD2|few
TGCGCCAGCAGCCAAGATCCTAGCGGGAGCGTACCGAACACCGGGGAGCTGTTTTTT
CASSQDPSGSVPNTGELFF
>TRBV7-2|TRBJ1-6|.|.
TGTGCCAGCAGCTCCCAAGGGGGATGGGGGATTCCCCACTTT
CASSSQGGWGIPHF
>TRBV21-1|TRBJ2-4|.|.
TGTGCCAGCAGCAAAGTGAGGGATCTTAGACACATTCAGTACTTC
CASSKVRDLRHIQYF
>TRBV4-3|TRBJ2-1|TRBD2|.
TGCGCCAGCAGCCAAGAAGCTAGCGGGAGGTCGTCCTACAATGAGCAGTTCTTC
CASSQEASGRSSYNEQFF
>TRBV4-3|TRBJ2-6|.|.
TGCGCCAGCAGCCAAGCAGGGTTTCCCCTCTCTGGGGCCAACGTCCTGACTTTC
CASSQAGFPLSGANVLTF
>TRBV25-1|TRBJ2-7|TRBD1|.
TGTGCCAGCCAGGGACAGGGGGCTCTCGAGCAGTACTTC
CASQGQGALEQYF
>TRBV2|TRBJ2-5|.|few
TGTGCCAGCGGCAGGGGTAACCAAGAGACCCAGTACTTC
CASGRGNQETQYF
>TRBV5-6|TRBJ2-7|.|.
TGTGCCAGCAGCTTGGGACTACCTGGGAAGGAGCAGTACTTC
CASSLGLPGKEQYF
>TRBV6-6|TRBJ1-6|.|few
TGTGCCAGCTCCCGGGGAGGGAACAATTCACCCCTCCACTTT
CASSRGGNNSPLHF
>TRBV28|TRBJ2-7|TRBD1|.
TGTGCCAGCAGTTCAGGGGGCGGCTACGAGCAGTACTTC
CASSSGGGYEQYF
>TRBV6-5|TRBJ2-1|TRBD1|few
TGTGCCAGCAGTTACGGGGGACAGGGTTCCTACAATGAGCAGTTCTTC
CASSYGGQGSYNEQFF
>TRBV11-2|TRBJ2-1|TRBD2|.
TGTGCCAGCAGCTCATCCCAAATGAGACTAGCGGTGAACAATGAGCAGTTCTTC
CASSSSQMRLAVNNEQFF
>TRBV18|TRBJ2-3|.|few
TGTGCCAGCTCACCCCTGACTAGTATTGGTACGCAGTATTTT
CASSPLTSIGTQYF
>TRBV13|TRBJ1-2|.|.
TGTGCCAGCAGCCGGGGGACTGCTAACTATGGCTACACCTTC
CASSRGTANYGYTF
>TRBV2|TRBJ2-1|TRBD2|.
TGTGCCAGCCGCCTGACTAGCGGGGGGGCCCATGAGCAGTTCTTC
CASRLTSGGAHEQFF
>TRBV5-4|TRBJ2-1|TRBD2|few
TGTGCCAGCAGCTTGCCGGGCGGGAGTTGGCGGAATGAGCAGTTCTTC
CASSLPGGSWRNEQFF
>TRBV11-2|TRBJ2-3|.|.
TGTGCCAGCAGCCTGGAGACAGATACGCAGTATTTT
CASSLETDTQYF
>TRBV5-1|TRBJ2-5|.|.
TGCGCCAGCAGCTTGGCTCCTCCGCGAGAGACCCAGTACTTC
CASSLAPPRETQYF
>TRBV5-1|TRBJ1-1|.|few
TGCGCCAGCAGCCGGAGGCAGGGGAGTGAAGCTTTCTTT
CASSRRQGSEAFF
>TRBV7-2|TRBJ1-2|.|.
TGTGCCAGCAGCTTAGGAGACCGCGCCGTGGCTAGGACCTTC
CASSLGDRAVARTF
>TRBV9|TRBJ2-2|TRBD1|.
TGTGCCAGCAGCGAGACAGGGTCGAACACCGGGGAGCTGTTTTTT
CASSETGSNTGELFF
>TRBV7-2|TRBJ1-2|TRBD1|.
TGTGCCAGCAGCTTAGCGTCAGGGGGCGGGAATGGCTACACCTTC
CASSLASGGGNGYTF
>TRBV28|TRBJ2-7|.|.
TGTGCCAGCAGTTCCTCAGGGGTGCTTTACTTCTACGAGCAGTACTTC
CASSSSGVLYFYEQYF
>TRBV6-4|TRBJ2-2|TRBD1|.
TGTGCCAGCAGTGAAGGGACAGTTAACACCGGGGAGCTGTTTTTT
CASSEGTVNTGELFF
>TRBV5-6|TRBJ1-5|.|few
TGTGCCAGCAGCGTGAAGGATAGCTATCAGCCCCAGCATTTT
CASSVKDSYQPQHF
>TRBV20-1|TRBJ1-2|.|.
TGCAGCACAGCCCTTGGCTACACCTTC
CSTALGYTF
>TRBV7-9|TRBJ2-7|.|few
TGTGCCAGCAGCTTACTGGAGATTGAGCAGTACTTC
CASSLLEIEQYF
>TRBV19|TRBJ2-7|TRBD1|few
TGTGCCAGTAGTACCACAGGGGTCTGGAACTACGAGCAGTACTTC
CASSTTGVWNYEQYF
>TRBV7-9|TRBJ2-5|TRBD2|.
TGTGCCAGCAGCCAAAGGGGACTAGCGGGGGTTCAAGAGACCCAGTACTTC
CASSQRGLAGVQETQYF
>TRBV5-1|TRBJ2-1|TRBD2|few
TGCGCCAGCAGCTTAGTAGCGGGGCAGAATGAGCAGTTCTTC
CASSLVAGQNEQFF
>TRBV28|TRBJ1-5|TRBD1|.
TGTGCCAGCAAGAAAGACCAGGGGGCCCACCAGCCCCAGCATTTT
CASKKDQGAHQPQHF
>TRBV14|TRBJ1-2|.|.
TGTGCCAGCAGCCCCTCAGGGATTTATGGCTACACCTTC
CASSPSGIYGYTF
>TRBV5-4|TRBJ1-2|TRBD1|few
TGTGCCAGCAGCTTGGAAACAGGGGGCAAGGGCTATGGCTACACCTTC
CASSLETGGKGYGYTF
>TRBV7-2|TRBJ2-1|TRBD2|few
TGTGCCAGCAGCCCCGAACAAAGCGGGAGCAATGAGCAGTTCTTC
CASSPEQSGSNEQFF
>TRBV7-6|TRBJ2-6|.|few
TGTGCCAGCAGCCCAGGGGTTCCTGGGGCCAACGTCCTGACTTTC
CASSPGVPGANVLTF
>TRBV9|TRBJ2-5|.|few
TGTGCCAGCAGCGCACCCGGGCTAGCTGACGAGACCCAGTACTTC
CASSAPGLADETQYF
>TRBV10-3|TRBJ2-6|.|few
TGTGCCGCAGCGGGGGCCAACGTCCTGACTTTC
CAAAGANVLTF
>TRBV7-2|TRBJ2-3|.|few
TGTGCCAGCAGCTTGGTGGCCCCGGGGGATACGCAGTATTTT
CASSLVAPGDTQYF
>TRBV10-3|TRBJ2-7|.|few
TGTGCCATCAGTGAGTATGGAGGGTTTGGCGAGCAGTACTTC
CAISEYGGFGEQYF
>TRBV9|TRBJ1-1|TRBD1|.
TGTGCCAGCAGCTGGGGAAACAGGGGGCAAGATGAAGCTTTCTTT
CASSWGNRGQDEAFF